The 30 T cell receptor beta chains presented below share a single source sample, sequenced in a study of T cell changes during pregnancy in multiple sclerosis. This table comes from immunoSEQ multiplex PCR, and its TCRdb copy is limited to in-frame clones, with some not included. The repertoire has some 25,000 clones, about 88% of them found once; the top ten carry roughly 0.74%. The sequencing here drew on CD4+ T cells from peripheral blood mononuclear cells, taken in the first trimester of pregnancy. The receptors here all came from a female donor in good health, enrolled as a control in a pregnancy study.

The DNA for the CDR3 is TGTGCCAGCAGTCCGACACGGTCCTACGAGCAGTACTTC. Translating it yields CASSPTRSYEQYF. The genes are TRBV2 and TRBJ2-7; D ambiguous. V lost 5 bases to trimming and J lost 1 base, with 9 bases between them. CDR1 is SNHLY, CDR2 FYNNEI, per germline. The CDR3 covers 13 residues.

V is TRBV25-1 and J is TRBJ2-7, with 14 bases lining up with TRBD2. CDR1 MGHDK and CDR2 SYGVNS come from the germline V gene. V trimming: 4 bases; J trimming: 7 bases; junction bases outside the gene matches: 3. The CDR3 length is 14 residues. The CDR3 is CASSGLAGGREQYF. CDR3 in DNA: TGTGCCAGCAGTGGACTAGCGGGAGGGCGGGAGCAGTACTTC.

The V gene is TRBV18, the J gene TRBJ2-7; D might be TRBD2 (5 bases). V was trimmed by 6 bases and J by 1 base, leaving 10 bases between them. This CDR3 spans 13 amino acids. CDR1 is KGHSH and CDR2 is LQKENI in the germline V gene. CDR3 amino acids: CASSLGLSYEQYF. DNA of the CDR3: TGTGCCAGCTCCCTCGGACTTTCCTACGAGCAGTACTTC.

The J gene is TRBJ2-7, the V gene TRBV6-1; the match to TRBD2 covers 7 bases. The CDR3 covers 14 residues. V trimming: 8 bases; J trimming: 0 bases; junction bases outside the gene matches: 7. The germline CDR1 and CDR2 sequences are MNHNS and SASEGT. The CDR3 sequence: CASSLGGVSYEQYF. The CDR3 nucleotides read TGTGCCAGCTCTCTGGGGGGGGTCTCCTACGAGCAGTACTTC.

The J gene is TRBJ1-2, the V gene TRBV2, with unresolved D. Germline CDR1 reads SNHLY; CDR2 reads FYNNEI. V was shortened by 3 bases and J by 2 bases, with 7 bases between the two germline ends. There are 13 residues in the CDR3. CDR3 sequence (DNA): TGTGCCAGCAGTGAGTCAGCGAACTATGGCTACACCTTC. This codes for CASSESANYGYTF.

The CDR3 DNA reads TGTGCCAGTAGTATAGACAGGCTCAAAAACATTCAGTACTTC. Encoded protein: CASSIDRLKNIQYF. The chain couples TRBV19 to TRBJ2-4, with D unresolved. The CDR3 spans 14 residues. Trimming took 0 bases from V and 3 from J, leaving 6 bases between them. Per the germline V gene, CDR1 is LNHDA and CDR2 is SQIVND (reference sequence).

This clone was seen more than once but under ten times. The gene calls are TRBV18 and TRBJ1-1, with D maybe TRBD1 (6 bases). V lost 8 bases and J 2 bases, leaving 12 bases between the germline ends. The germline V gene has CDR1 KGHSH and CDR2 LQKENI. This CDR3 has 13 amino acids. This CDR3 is CASLQGSNTEAFF. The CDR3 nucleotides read TGTGCCAGCCTACAGGGATCTAACACTGAAGCTTTCTTT.

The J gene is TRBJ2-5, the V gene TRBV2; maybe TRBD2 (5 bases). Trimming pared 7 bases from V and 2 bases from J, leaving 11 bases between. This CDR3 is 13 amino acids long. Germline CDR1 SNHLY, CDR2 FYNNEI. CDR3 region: CASTRTLQETQYF. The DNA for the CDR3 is TGTGCCAGCACCCGGACTTTACAAGAGACCCAGTACTTC.

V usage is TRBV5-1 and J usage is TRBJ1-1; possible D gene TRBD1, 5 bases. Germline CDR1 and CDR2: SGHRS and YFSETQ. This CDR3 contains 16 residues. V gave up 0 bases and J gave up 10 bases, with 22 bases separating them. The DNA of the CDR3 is TGCGCCAGCAGCTTGGTTTTGGGAGGGGCTCGCGGTGGAGCTTTCTTT. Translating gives CASSLVLGGARGGAFF. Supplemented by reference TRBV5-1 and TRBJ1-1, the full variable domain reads KAGVTQTPRYLIKTRGQQVTLSCSPISGHRSVSWYQQTPGQGLQFLFEYFSETQRNKGNFPGRFSGRQFSNSRSEMNVSTLELGDSALYLCASSLVLGGARGGAFFGQGTRLTVV.

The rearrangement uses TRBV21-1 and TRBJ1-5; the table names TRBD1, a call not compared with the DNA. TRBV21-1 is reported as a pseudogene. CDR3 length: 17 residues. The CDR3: CASSKALGSGHHQPQHF. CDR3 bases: TGTGCCAGCAGCAAAGCTTTAGGTTCAGGGCATCACCAGCCCCAGCATTTT.

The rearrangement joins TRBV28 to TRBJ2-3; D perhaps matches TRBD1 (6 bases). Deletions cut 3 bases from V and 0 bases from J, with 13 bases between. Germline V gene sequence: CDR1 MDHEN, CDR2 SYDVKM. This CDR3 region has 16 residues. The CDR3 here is CASSLVQGRSTDTQYF. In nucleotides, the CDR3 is TGTGCCAGCAGTTTGGTGCAGGGGCGAAGCACAGATACGCAGTATTTT. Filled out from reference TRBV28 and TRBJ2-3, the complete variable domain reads DVKVTQSSRYLVKRTGEKVFLECVQDMDHENMFWYRQDPGLGLRLIYFSYDVKMKEKGDIPEGYSVSREKKERFSLILESASTNQTSMYLCASSLVQGRSTDTQYFGPGTRLTVL.

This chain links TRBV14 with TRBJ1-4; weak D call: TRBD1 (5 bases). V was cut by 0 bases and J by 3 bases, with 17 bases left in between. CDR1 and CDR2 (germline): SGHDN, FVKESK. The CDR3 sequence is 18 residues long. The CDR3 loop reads CASSQDRPGTGANEKLFF. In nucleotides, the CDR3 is TGTGCCAGCAGCCAAGATCGTCCCGGGACTGGGGCTAATGAAAAACTGTTTTTT.

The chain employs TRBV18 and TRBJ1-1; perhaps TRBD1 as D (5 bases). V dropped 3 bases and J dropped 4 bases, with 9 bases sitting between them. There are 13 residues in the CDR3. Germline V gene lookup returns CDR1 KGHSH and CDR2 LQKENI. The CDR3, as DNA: TGTGCCAGCTCACCCCAGGGTCGCACTGAAGCTTTCTTT. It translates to CASSPQGRTEAFF. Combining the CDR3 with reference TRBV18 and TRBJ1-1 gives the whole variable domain NAGVMQNPRHLVRRRGQEARLRCSPMKGHSHVYWYRQLPEEGLKFMVYLQKENIIDESGMPKERFSAEFPKEGPSILRIQQVVRGDSAAYFCASSPQGRTEAFFGQGTRLTVV.

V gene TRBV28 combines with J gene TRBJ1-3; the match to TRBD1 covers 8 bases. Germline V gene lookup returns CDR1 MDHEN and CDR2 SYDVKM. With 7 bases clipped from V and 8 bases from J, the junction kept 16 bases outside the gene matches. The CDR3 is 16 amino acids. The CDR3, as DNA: TGTGCCAGCAACGGGGCTGGCGGACAGGGCGGACACACCATATATTTT. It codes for CASNGAGGQGGHTIYF.

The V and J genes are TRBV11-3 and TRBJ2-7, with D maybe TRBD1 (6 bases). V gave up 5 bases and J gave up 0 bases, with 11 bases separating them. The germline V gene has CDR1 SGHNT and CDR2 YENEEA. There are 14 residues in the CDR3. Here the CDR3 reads CASSPVRGSYEQYF. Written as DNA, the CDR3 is TGTGCCAGCAGCCCAGTCAGGGGCTCCTACGAGCAGTACTTC.

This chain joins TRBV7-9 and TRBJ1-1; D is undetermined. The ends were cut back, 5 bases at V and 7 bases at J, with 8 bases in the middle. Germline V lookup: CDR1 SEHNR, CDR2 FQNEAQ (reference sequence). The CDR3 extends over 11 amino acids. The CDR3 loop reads CASSQSFEAFF. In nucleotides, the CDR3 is TGTGCCAGCAGCCAGTCTTTTGAAGCTTTCTTT.

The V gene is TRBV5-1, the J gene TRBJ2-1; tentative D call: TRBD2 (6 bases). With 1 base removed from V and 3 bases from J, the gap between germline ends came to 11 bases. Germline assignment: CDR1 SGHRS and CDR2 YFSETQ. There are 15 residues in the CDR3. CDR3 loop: CASSLLLASYNEQFF. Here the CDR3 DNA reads TGCGCCAGCAGCTTGCTCCTAGCGAGCTACAATGAGCAGTTCTTC.

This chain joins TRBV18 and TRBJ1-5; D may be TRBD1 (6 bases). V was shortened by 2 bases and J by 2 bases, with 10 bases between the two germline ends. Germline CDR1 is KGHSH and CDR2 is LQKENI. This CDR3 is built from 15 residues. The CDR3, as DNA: TGTGCCAGCTCACCATTTTCAGGGGGCAATCAGCCCCAGCATTTT. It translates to CASSPFSGGNQPQHF.

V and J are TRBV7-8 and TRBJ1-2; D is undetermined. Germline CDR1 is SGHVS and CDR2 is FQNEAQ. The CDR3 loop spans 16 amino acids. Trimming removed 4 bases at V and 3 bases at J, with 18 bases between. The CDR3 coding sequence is TGTGCCAGCAGCTCCACCCGGACCCGGCGGGACTATGGCTACACCTTC. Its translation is CASSSTRTRRDYGYTF.

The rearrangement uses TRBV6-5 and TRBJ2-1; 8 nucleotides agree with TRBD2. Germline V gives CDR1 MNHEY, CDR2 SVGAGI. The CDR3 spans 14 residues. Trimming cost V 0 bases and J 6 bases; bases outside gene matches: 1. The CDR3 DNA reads TGTGCCAGCAGTTACTCGGCGGGAGGCAATGAGCAGTTCTTC. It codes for CASSYSAGGNEQFF.

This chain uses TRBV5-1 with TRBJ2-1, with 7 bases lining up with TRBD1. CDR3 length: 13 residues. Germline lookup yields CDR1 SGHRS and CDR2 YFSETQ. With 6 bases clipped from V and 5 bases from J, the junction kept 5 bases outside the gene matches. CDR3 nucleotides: TGCGCCAGCAACTACCAGGGGGACAATGAGCAGTTCTTC. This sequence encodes CASNYQGDNEQFF.

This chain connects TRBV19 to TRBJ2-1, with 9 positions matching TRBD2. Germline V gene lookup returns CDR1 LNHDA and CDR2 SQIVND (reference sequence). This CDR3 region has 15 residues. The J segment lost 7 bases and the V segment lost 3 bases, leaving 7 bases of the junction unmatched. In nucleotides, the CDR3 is TGTGCCAGTAGTATGCCGGGACTAGCTAATAATGAGCAGTTCTTC. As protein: CASSMPGLANNEQFF.

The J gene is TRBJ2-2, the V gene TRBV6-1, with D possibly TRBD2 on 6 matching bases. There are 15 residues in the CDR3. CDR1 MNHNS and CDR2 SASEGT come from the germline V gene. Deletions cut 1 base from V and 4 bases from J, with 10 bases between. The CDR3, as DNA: TGTGCCAGCAGTGAAGTGGGGGGACTCACCGGGGAGCTGTTTTTT. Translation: CASSEVGGLTGELFF.

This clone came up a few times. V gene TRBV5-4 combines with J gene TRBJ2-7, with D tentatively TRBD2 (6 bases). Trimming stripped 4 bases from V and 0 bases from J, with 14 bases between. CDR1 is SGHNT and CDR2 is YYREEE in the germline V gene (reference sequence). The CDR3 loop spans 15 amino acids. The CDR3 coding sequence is TGTGCCAGCAGCATGAGGGAGGTCTTCTCCTACGAGCAGTACTTC. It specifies CASSMREVFSYEQYF.

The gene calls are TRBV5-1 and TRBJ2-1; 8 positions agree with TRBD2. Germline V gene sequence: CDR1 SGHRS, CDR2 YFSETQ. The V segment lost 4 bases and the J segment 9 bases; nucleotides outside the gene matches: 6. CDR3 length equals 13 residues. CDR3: CASSQGLGREQFF. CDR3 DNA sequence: TGCGCCAGCAGCCAGGGACTAGGGCGTGAGCAGTTCTTC. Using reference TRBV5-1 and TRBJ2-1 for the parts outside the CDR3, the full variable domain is KAGVTQTPRYLIKTRGQQVTLSCSPISGHRSVSWYQQTPGQGLQFLFEYFSETQRNKGNFPGRFSGRQFSNSRSEMNVSTLELGDSALYLCASSQGLGREQFFGPGTRLTVL.

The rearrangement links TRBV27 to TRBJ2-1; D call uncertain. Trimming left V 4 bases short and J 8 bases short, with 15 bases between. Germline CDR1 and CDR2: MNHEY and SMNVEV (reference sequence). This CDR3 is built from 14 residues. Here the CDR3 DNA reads TGTGCCAGCAGTTCTAAGGAAATGCGGCATGAGCAGTTCTTC. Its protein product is CASSSKEMRHEQFF.

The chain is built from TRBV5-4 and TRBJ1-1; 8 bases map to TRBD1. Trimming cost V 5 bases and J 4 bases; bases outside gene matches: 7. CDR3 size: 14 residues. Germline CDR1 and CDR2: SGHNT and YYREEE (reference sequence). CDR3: CASSFGQGVTEAFF. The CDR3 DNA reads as TGTGCCAGCAGTTTTGGACAGGGCGTCACTGAAGCTTTCTTT.

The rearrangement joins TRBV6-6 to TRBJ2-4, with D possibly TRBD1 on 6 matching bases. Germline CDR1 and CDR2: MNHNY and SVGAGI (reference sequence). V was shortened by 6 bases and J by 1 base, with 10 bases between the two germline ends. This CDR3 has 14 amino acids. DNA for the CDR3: TGTGCCAGCAGACGCCAGGGGGCCAAAAACATTCAGTACTTC. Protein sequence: CASRRQGAKNIQYF.

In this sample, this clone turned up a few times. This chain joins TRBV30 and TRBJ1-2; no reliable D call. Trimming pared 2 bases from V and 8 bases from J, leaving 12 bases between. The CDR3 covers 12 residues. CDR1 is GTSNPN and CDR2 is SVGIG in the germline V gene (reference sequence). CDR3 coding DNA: TGTGCCTGGAGTCTCCAGGCCGGCGGCTACACCTTC. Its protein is CAWSLQAGGYTF.

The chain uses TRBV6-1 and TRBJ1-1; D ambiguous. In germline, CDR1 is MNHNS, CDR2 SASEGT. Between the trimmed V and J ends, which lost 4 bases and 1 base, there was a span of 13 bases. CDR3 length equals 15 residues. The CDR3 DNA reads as TGTGCCAGCAGTGCACTACTGGGTGGGAACACTGAAGCTTTCTTT. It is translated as CASSALLGGNTEAFF.